A single sample is the source of the 30 T cell receptor beta chains below, sequenced in a study of blood T cell repertoires in COVID-19 (dated by TCRdb to about 2020). Libraries were built with the immunoSEQ multiplex PCR assay. Held by TCRdb, this immuneACCESS table contains in-frame sequences only and omits some clones. Under half of the omission traces to an unresolved V gene where checked; the cause of the rest is unknown. The sample table contains about 62,000 clones; only one count was recorded for 85% to 90% of them. About 20% of the sample comes from the top ten. Sequencing was done on a sample of peripheral blood. The receptors shown here come from a woman aged 60-75 years with COVID-19, enrolled during active disease.

The chain combines TRBV28 with TRBJ1-6; the D is unclear. The CDR3 is 16 residues long. Trimming took 4 bases from V and 0 from J, leaving 10 bases between them. CDR1 MDHEN and CDR2 SYDVKM come from the germline V gene. DNA for the CDR3: TGTGCCAGCAGTTCCCTCCTGAGCTCCTATAATTCACCCCTCCACTTT. Protein product: CASSSLLSSYNSPLHF.

V usage is TRBV27 and J usage is TRBJ1-1; 9 positions agree with TRBD1. V was pared by 1 base and J by 6 bases, with 9 bases of the junction left unmatched. Germline V gene sequence: CDR1 MNHEY, CDR2 SMNVEV (reference sequence). The CDR3 has 16 residues. CDR3 DNA: TGTGCCAGCAGTTTATGGGCCGGGACAGGGAATGCTGAAGCTTTCTTT. This encodes CASSLWAGTGNAEAFF.

J is TRBJ2-3 and V is TRBV19; weak D call: TRBD2 (7 bases). V lost 6 bases, J lost 0 bases, and 13 bases lay in between. CDR1 is LNHDA, CDR2 SQIVND, per germline (reference sequence). This CDR3 has 15 residues. For the CDR3, the DNA is TGTGCCAGTAGCTGGGGGGGCCCTAGCACAGATACGCAGTATTTT. Residues: CASSWGGPSTDTQYF.

The CDR3 sequence is CASSPAGREGYGYTF. The CDR3 coding sequence is TGCGCCAGCAGCCCGGCCGGGAGGGAAGGCTATGGCTACACCTTC. The chain is built from TRBV4-1 and TRBJ1-2; D gene unclear. Germline CDR1 MGHRA, CDR2 YSYEKL. V gave up 4 bases and J gave up 4 bases, with 16 bases separating them. The CDR3 sequence is 15 residues long.

J is TRBJ2-7 and V is TRBV4-2; TRBD2 might be the D (6 bases). V was clipped by 1 base and J by 3 bases, with 13 bases between them. Germline CDR1 is LGHNA and CDR2 is YNFKEQ. The CDR3 is made up of 15 amino acids. CDR3 DNA sequence: TGTGCCAGCAGCCAAGTTTTAGGGAGGAGCTACGAGCAGTACTTC. Translated, it gives CASSQVLGRSYEQYF.

The V and J genes are TRBV27 and TRBJ2-5; 8 bases are shared with TRBD2. The CDR3 loop spans 17 amino acids. With V trimmed by 6 bases and J by 5 bases, 17 bases remained unmatched. CDR1 and CDR2 from the germline V gene are MNHEY and SMNVEV (reference sequence). CDR3 nucleotide sequence: TGTGCCAGCAGAGCCCTCGTCTCGGGGGGGGGTTGGGAGACCCAGTACTTC. Residues: CASRALVSGGGWETQYF.

The chain combines TRBV10-1 with TRBJ1-1, with unresolved D. V dropped 6 bases and J dropped 1 base, with 9 bases sitting between them. The CDR3 runs to 13 residues. Looked up from germline, CDR1 is WNHNN and CDR2 is SYGVQD (reference sequence). DNA for the CDR3: TGCGCCAGCAGGGTACGGGAGAACACTGAAGCTTTCTTT. It translates to CASRVRENTEAFF.

The CDR3 coding sequence is TGTGCCAGCAGCCCCCCCACGAGTATCTCCGGCTACACCTTC. Translated: CASSPPTSISGYTF. The genes are TRBV7-2 and TRBJ1-2; D unresolved. The CDR3 totals 14 residues. CDR1 and CDR2 (germline): SGHTA, FQGNSA. The V and J ends lost 5 bases and 8 bases respectively, with 18 bases between them. The whole variable domain, remainder taken from reference TRBV7-2 and TRBJ1-2, is GAGVSQSPSNKVTEKGKDVELRCDPISGHTALYWYRQSLGQGLEFLIYFQGNSAPDKSGLPSDRFSAERTGGSVSTLTIQRTQQEDSAVYLCASSPPTSISGYTFGSGTRLTVV.

This chain's CDR3 is CASSSGTGSGYTF. The CDR3 bases are TGTGCCAGCAGTTCAGGGACAGGGAGCGGCTACACCTTC. The chain has TRBV28 and TRBJ1-2; 9 bases align to TRBD1. Germline V gives CDR1 MDHEN, CDR2 SYDVKM. CDR3 size: 13 residues. V lost 4 bases, J lost 8 bases, and 5 bases stayed unmatched.

The chain is built from TRBV12-3 or TRBV12-4 and TRBJ2-1; a weak D match, TRBD1 (6 bases). CDR3 length: 13 residues. V was clipped by 6 bases and J by 4 bases, with 10 bases between them. CDR3 in amino acids: CASSGQMYNEQFF. In DNA form, the CDR3 reads TGTGCCAGCAGCGGACAGATGTACAATGAGCAGTTCTTC.

The V call is TRBV13, the J call TRBJ1-2; no clear D. Trimming removed 4 bases from V and 2 bases from J, with 11 bases in between. The CDR3 loop spans 14 amino acids. The V gene's germline CDR1 is PRHDT and CDR2 FYEKMQ (reference sequence). The CDR3 region is CASSSALSNYGYTF. Written as DNA, the CDR3 is TGTGCCAGCAGCTCTGCTCTATCGAACTATGGCTACACCTTC.

The chain joins TRBV11-3 to TRBJ1-4; 8 positions agree with TRBD1. The V gene end was trimmed by 1 base and the J gene end by 8 bases; junction bases not matched to a gene: 3. The CDR3 length is 14 residues. The germline CDR1 and CDR2 sequences are SGHNT and YENEEA. The CDR3 sequence is CASSLVQGAEKLFF. In DNA, the CDR3 is TGTGCCAGCAGCTTAGTCCAGGGGGCAGAAAAACTGTTTTTT.

This chain uses TRBV7-6 with TRBJ1-4, with D perhaps TRBD1 (6 bases). This CDR3 spans 15 amino acids. Trimming removed 2 bases at V and 7 bases at J, with 14 bases between. In germline, CDR1 is SGHVS, CDR2 FNYEAQ. CDR3 nucleotide sequence: TGTGCCAGCAGCTTACTCGCAGGGGCGGCTGAAAAACTGTTTTTT. It yields the protein CASSLLAGAAEKLFF.

This clone was counted a single time. The gene calls are TRBV18 and TRBJ2-1; TRBD2 matches at 7 bases. Looked up from germline, CDR1 is KGHSH and CDR2 is LQKENI. This CDR3 comprises 13 residues. The ends lost 3 bases at V and 7 bases at J; junction bases unmatched: 3. The CDR3 sequence is CASSPSLANEQFF. CDR3 coding DNA: TGTGCCAGCTCACCGTCACTAGCGAATGAGCAGTTCTTC.

The V call is TRBV4-3, the J call TRBJ1-1; unclear D gene. Germline V gives CDR1 LGHNA, CDR2 YSLEER. The CDR3 extends over 15 amino acids. Trimming removed 3 bases at V and 5 bases at J, with 16 bases between. This chain's CDR3 is CASSQRPDRRTEAFF. CDR3 sequence (DNA): TGCGCCAGCAGCCAGAGGCCCGACCGAAGAACTGAAGCTTTCTTT.

This chain links TRBV6-2 or TRBV6-3 with TRBJ1-1; 10 nucleotides align to TRBD1. The germline CDR1 and CDR2 sequences are MNHEY and SVGEGT. The CDR3 is made up of 16 amino acids. Germline trimming cut 4 bases from V and 1 base from J; bases unmatched to any gene: 6. DNA of the CDR3: TGTGCCAGCAGTTCCCCGAGGACAGGGGGGAACACTGAAGCTTTCTTT. Residues: CASSSPRTGGNTEAFF.

The rearrangement uses TRBV4-2 and TRBJ1-1, with 8 bases that match TRBD1. The CDR3 is made up of 14 amino acids. The J segment lost 11 bases and the V segment lost 4 bases, leaving 12 bases of the junction unmatched. Germline CDR1 LGHNA, CDR2 YNFKEQ. CDR3 in DNA: TGTGCCAGCAGCCCGATCGGACAGGGAGGGTGGGCTTTCTTT. As protein: CASSPIGQGGWAFF.

This sequence joins TRBV18 and TRBJ2-7, with D maybe TRBD1 (6 bases). V was clipped by 1 base and J by 1 base, with 11 bases between them. CDR1 is KGHSH, CDR2 LQKENI, per germline. The CDR3 extends over 15 amino acids. The CDR3 coding sequence is TGTGCCAGCTCACCACTGGGGGCCCCTTCCTACGAGCAGTACTTC. This encodes CASSPLGAPSYEQYF.

The V call is TRBV6-5, the J call TRBJ2-7; 10 positions agree with TRBD2. The germline gives CDR1 MNHEY, CDR2 SVGAGI. The V gene end was trimmed by 0 bases and the J gene end by 2 bases; junction bases not matched to a gene: 1. This CDR3 contains 15 residues. The CDR3 here is CASSYSSGGTYEQYF. CDR3 coding DNA: TGTGCCAGCAGTTACTCTAGCGGGGGGACCTACGAGCAGTACTTC.

The chain combines TRBV3-1 (or the pseudogene TRBV3-2) with TRBJ1-2, with a tentative D call TRBD1 (5 bases). Germline V gene sequence: CDR1 LGHDT, CDR2 YNNKEL (reference sequence). The CDR3 extends over 14 amino acids. The V end was cut by 4 bases, the J end by 1 base, with 10 bases between. The CDR3 sequence: CASSRRQCNYGYTF. The CDR3 nucleotides are TGTGCCAGCAGCCGGCGACAGTGTAACTATGGCTACACCTTC.

J is TRBJ2-1 and V is TRBV7-9; possible D gene TRBD2, 5 bases. Between the trimmed V and J ends, which lost 3 bases and 15 bases, there was a span of 15 bases. Germline assignment: CDR1 SEHNR and CDR2 FQNEAQ (reference sequence). CDR3 length equals 12 residues. The CDR3 nucleotides are TGTGCCAGCAGCTTCGATACTAGGGTCGGGTTCTTC. As protein: CASSFDTRVGFF.

The V call is TRBV5-4, the J call TRBJ1-2; no definite D call. The CDR3 is made up of 16 amino acids. Trimming cost V 4 bases and J 8 bases, with 24 bases left between them. Germline V gene data show CDR1 as SGHNT and CDR2 as YYREEE (reference sequence). This chain's CDR3 is CASSAGRARFVSGYTF. DNA of the CDR3: TGTGCCAGCAGCGCGGGGAGGGCCCGTTTCGTTAGCGGCTACACCTTC.

V gene TRBV15 combines with J gene TRBJ2-7; possibly TRBD1 for D (5 bases). The CDR3 totals 15 residues. Germline-derived CDR1 and CDR2 are LNHNV and YYDKDF (reference sequence). Trimming removed 0 bases from V and 4 bases from J, with 13 bases in between. CDR3 coding DNA: TGTGCCACCAGCAGAGATCAGGGCTGGTCGTACGAGCAGTACTTC. Its protein is CATSRDQGWSYEQYF.

This chain uses TRBV5-1 with TRBJ1-2, with a tentative D call TRBD1 (6 bases). Germline V CDR1 and CDR2: SGHRS, YFSETQ. Between the trimmed V and J ends, which lost 5 bases and 4 bases, there was a span of 18 bases. The CDR3 runs to 15 residues. The CDR3 sequence: CASSIPLDSRYGYTF. The CDR3 nucleotides are TGCGCCAGCAGTATTCCCCTGGACAGCCGCTATGGCTACACCTTC.

This clone has just one count. This rearrangement joins TRBV14 to TRBJ2-3; D call uncertain. This CDR3 has 16 amino acids. V lost 1 base and J lost 2, with 13 bases in between. CDR1 and CDR2 from the germline V gene are SGHDN and FVKESK. CDR3 amino acids: CASSQGVVQSTDTQYF. The DNA of the CDR3 is TGTGCCAGCAGCCAAGGAGTGGTTCAATCCACAGATACGCAGTATTTT.

This chain joins TRBV29-1 and TRBJ1-2; 12 bases fit TRBD1. Germline V gene data show CDR1 as SQVTM and CDR2 as ANQGSEA. The CDR3 runs to 15 residues. Unmatched junction bases numbered 11, after V lost 4 bases and J lost 8 bases. The CDR3 protein is CSVGRTGQGAEGYTF. The DNA for the CDR3 is TGCAGCGTTGGACGAACGGGACAGGGGGCGGAAGGCTACACCTTC.

The chain couples TRBV6-2 or TRBV6-3 to TRBJ2-1; TRBD1 matches at 9 bases. The CDR3 is made up of 15 amino acids. V lost 5 bases, J lost 6 bases, and 8 bases stayed unmatched. Germline loops: CDR1 MNHEY, CDR2 SVGEGT. CDR3 bases: TGTGCCAGCAGTAATACCGGGACAGGGAGCAATGAGCAGTTCTTC. This translates into CASSNTGTGSNEQFF.

The chain is built from TRBV30 and TRBJ2-1; D is perhaps TRBD2 (6 bases). Germline assignment: CDR1 GTSNPN and CDR2 SVGIG (reference sequence). V lost 3 bases, J lost 4 bases, and 16 bases lay in between. This CDR3 contains 15 residues. CDR3 coding DNA: TGTGCCTGGAGCGACCCGGGACTCGGGTACAATGAGCAGTTCTTC. Amino acids: CAWSDPGLGYNEQFF.

This chain uses TRBV4-3 with TRBJ2-4, with 13 bases aligning to TRBD2. Germline CDR1 LGHNA, CDR2 YSLEER. The J segment lost 0 bases and the V segment lost 4 bases, leaving 15 bases of the junction unmatched. The CDR3 loop spans 21 amino acids. This chain's CDR3 is CASSPQPGLAGIGLAKNIQYF. In nucleotides, the CDR3 is TGCGCCAGCAGCCCACAACCGGGACTAGCGGGAATTGGGTTAGCCAAAAACATTCAGTACTTC.

This clone was counted a single time. The chain recombines TRBV11-3 with TRBJ2-7; D possibly corresponds to TRBD2 (5 bases). Deletions cut 0 bases from V and 4 bases from J, with 7 bases between. Germline V gene lookup returns CDR1 SGHNT and CDR2 YENEEA. The CDR3 sequence is 13 residues long. CDR3 amino acids: CASSLDPGYEQYF. CDR3 sequence (DNA): TGTGCCAGCAGCTTAGACCCGGGGTACGAGCAGTACTTC.